This T cell receptor beta chain was sequenced during a study of shared clonotypes between healthy human individuals. As concerns this clone: Its target is unknown.

Findings and limits, study-wide: Clonotypes which were not shared had lower generation probabilities than clonotypes that all four donors shared. Depth of sequencing was expected to influence donor clonotype sharing.

Libraries were prepared by immunoSEQ multiplex PCR; TCRdb keeps only in-frame clonotypes and omits some of them. The table shows about 380,000 clones, with 90% to 98% occurring only once. Trimming cost V 5 bases and J 8 bases; bases outside gene matches: 11. Germline CDR1 SEHNR, CDR2 FQNEAQ (reference sequence). There are 16 residues in the CDR3. The chain carries TRBV7-9 and TRBJ1-6, with 8 positions matching TRBD1. Sample: memory CD8+ T cells sorted from blood. Specified subset: CD45RO+ cells pooled with CCR7-negative TemRA cells. The clonotype was recovered from a man younger than 45 in good health. DNA of the CDR3: TGTGCCAGCAGCCGGCTGACAGGGGCGCCCGATTCACCCCTCCACTTT. It is translated as CASSRLTGAPDSPLHF. Variable domain in full (rest from reference TRBV7-9 and TRBJ1-6): DTGVSQNPRHKITKRGQNVTFRCDPISEHNRLYWYRQTLGQGPEFLTYFQNEAQLEKSRLLSDRFSAERPKGSFSTLEIQRTEQGDSAMYLCASSRLTGAPDSPLHFGNGTRLTVT.